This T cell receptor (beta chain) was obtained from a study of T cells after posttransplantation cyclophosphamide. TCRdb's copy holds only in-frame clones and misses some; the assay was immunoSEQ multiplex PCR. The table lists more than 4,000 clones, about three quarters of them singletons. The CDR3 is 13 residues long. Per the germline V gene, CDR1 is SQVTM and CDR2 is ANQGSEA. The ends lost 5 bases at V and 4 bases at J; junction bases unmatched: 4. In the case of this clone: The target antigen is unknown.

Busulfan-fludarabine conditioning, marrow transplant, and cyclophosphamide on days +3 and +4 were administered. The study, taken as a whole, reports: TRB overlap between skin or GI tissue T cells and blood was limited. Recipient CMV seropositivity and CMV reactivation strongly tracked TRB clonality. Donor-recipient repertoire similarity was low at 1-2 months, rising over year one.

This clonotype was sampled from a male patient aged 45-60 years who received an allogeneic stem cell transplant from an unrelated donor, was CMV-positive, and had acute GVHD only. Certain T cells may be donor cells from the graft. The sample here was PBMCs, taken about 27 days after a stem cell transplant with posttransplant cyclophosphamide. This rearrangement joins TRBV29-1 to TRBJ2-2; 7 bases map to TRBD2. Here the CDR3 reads CSVRTRSTGELFF. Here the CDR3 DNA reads TGCAGCGTTAGGACTAGATCCACCGGGGAGCTGTTTTTT.